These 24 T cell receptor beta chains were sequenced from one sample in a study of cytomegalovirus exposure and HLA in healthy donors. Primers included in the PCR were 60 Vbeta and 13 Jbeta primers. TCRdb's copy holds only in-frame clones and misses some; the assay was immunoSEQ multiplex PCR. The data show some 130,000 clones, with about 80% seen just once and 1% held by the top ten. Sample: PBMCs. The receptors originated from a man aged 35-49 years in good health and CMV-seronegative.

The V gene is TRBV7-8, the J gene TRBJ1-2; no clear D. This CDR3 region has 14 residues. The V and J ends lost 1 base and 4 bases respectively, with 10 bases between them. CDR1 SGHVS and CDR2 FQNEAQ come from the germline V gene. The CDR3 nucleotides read TGTGCCAGCAGCTTAGAGCCAGGCGCCTATGGCTACACCTTC. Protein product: CASSLEPGAYGYTF.

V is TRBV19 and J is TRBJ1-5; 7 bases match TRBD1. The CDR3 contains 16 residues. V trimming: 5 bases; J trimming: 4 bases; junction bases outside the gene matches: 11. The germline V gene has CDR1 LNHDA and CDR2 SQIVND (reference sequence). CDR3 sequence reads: CASSPRNRGPNQPQHF. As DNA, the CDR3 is TGTGCCAGTAGTCCTCGGAACAGGGGCCCGAATCAGCCCCAGCATTTT.

CDR3 in amino acids: CASSQGGLGNQPQHF. CDR3 coding DNA: TGTGCCAGCAGTCAGGGCGGTTTAGGCAATCAGCCCCAGCATTTT. The V gene is TRBV6-5, the J gene TRBJ1-5; maybe TRBD1 (5 bases). The CDR3 loop spans 15 amino acids. Germline V gene sequence: CDR1 MNHEY, CDR2 SVGAGI. Trimming took 5 bases from V and 2 from J, leaving 13 bases between them.

DNA of the CDR3: TGTGCCAGCAGTTACTCGGGCAGGGTAAGCACTGAAGCTTTCTTT. Amino acid sequence: CASSYSGRVSTEAFF. J is TRBJ1-1 and V is TRBV6-5; D is possibly TRBD1 (5 bases). This CDR3 comprises 15 residues. In germline, CDR1 is MNHEY, CDR2 SVGAGI. Trimming removed 0 bases at V and 4 bases at J, with 12 bases between.

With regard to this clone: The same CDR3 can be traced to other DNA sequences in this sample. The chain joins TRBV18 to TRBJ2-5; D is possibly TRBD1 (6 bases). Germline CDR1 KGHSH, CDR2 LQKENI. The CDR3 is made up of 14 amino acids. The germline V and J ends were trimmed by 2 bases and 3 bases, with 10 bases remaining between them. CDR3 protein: CASSPRAGEETQYF. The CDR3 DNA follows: TGTGCCAGCTCACCAAGGGCAGGGGAAGAGACCCAGTACTTC.

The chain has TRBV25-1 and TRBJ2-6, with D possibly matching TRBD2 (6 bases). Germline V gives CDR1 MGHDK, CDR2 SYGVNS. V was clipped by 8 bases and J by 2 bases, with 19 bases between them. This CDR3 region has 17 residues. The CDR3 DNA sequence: TGTGCCAGCCGCGCCGGGACTGCCTTAACTGGGGCCAACGTCCTGACTTTC. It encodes CASRAGTALTGANVLTF. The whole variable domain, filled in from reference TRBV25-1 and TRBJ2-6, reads EADIYQTPRYLVIGTGKKITLECSQTMGHDKMYWYQQDPGMELHLIHYSYGVNSTEKGDLSSESTVSRIRTEHFPLTLESARPSHTSQYLCASRAGTALTGANVLTFGAGSRLTVL.

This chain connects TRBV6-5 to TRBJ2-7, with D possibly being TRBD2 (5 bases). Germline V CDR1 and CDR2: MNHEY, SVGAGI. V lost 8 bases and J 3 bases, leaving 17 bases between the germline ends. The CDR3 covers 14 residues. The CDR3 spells CASGYRGFSYEQYF. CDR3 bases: TGTGCCAGCGGGTACCGGGGTTTTAGCTACGAGCAGTACTTC.

CDR3 sequence (DNA): TGTGCCAGCAGTATCTCCATCGATAGCTATGGCTACACCTTC. Its translation is CASSISIDSYGYTF. The chain combines TRBV11-2 with TRBJ1-2; D gene unclear. Per the germline V gene, CDR1 is SGHAT and CDR2 is FQNNGV. The CDR3 covers 14 residues. V dropped 6 bases and J dropped 4 bases, with 15 bases sitting between them.

The CDR3 spells CASSPTSGTYNEQFF. CDR3 DNA: TGTGCCAGCAGCCCGACTAGCGGGACCTACAATGAGCAGTTCTTC. This sequence joins TRBV25-1 and TRBJ2-1; 11 nucleotides agree with TRBD2. The germline gives CDR1 MGHDK, CDR2 SYGVNS. CDR3 size: 15 residues. V lost 6 bases, J lost 2 bases, and 3 bases stayed unmatched.

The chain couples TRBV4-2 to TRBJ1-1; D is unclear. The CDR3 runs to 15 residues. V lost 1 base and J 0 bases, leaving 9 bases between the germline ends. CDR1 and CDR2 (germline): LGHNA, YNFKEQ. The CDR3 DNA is TGTGCCAGCAGCCAAGGCCCCCAGTTGAACACTGAAGCTTTCTTT. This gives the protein CASSQGPQLNTEAFF.

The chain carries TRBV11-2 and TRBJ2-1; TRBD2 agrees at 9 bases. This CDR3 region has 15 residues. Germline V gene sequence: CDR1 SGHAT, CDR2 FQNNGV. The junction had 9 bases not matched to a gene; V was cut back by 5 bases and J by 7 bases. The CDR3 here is CASSLSGSRGNEQFF. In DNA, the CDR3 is TGTGCCAGCAGCCTTAGCGGGAGTAGAGGTAATGAGCAGTTCTTC. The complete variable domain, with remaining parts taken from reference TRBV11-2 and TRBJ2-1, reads EAGVAQSPRYKIIEKRQSVAFWCNPISGHATLYWYQQILGQGPKLLIQFQNNGVVDDSQLPKDRFSAERLKGVDSTLKIQPAKLEDSAVYLCASSLSGSRGNEQFFGPGTRLTVL.

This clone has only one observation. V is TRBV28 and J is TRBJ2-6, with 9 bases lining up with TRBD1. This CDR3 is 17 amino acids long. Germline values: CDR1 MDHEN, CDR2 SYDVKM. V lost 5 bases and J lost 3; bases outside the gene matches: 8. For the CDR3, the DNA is TGTGCCAGCAGTCTACCGGGACAGGGTGTTGGGGCCAACGTCCTGACTTTC. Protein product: CASSLPGQGVGANVLTF.

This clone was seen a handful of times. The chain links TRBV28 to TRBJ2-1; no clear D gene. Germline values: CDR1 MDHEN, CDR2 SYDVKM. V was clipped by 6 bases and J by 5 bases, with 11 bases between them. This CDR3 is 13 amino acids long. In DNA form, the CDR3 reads TGTGCCAGCAGCCCAACGGTCGACAATGAGCAGTTCTTC. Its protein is CASSPTVDNEQFF.

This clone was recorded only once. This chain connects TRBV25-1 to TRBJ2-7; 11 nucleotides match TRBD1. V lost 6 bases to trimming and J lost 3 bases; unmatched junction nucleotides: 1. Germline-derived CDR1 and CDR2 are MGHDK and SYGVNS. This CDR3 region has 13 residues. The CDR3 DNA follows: TGTGCCAGCAGGGGACAGGGGGACTACGAGCAGTACTTC. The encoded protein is CASRGQGDYEQYF.

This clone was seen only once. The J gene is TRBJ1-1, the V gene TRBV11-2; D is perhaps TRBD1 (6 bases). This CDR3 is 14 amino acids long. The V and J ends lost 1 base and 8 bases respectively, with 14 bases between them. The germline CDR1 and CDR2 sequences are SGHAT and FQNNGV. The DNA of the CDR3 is TGTGCCAGCAGCTTAGCCTCCGCCGGGACAGAAGCTTTCTTT. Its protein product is CASSLASAGTEAFF.

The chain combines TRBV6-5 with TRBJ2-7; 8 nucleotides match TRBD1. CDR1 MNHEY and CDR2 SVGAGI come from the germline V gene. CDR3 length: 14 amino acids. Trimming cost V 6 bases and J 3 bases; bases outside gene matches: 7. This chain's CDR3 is CASRMSGTGYEQYF. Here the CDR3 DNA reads TGTGCCAGCAGGATGTCCGGGACAGGCTACGAGCAGTACTTC.

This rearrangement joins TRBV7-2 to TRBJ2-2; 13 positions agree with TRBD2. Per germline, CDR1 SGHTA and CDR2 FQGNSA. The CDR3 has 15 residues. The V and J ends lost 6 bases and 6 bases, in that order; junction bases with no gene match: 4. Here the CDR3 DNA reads TGTGCCAGCAGGGGACTAGCGGGAAGGTCCGGGGAGCTGTTTTTT. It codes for CASRGLAGRSGELFF.

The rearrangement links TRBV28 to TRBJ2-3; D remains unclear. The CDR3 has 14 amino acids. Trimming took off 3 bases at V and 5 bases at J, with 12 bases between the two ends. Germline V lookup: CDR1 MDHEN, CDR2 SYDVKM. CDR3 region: CASSLSSRGDTQYF. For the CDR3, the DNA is TGTGCCAGCAGTTTGTCAAGTCGCGGAGATACGCAGTATTTT.

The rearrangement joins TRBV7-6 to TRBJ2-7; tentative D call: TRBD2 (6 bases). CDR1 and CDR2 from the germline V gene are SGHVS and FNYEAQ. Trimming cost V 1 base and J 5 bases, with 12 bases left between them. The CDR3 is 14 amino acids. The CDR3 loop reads CASSLGRGRDEQYF. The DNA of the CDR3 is TGTGCCAGCAGCTTAGGGAGGGGTAGGGACGAGCAGTACTTC.

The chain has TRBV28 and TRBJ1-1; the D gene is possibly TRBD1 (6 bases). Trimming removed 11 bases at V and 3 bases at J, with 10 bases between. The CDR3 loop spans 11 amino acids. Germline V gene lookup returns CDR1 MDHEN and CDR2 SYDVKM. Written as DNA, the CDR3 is TGTGCCGCAAGGGGGTACACTGAAGCTTTCTTT. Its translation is CAARGYTEAFF.

CDR3 sequence reads: CASSLAPSGTDTQYF. CDR3 DNA sequence: TGCGCCAGCAGCTTGGCCCCCTCGGGCACAGATACGCAGTATTTT. The rearrangement links TRBV5-1 to TRBJ2-3; D not resolved. Trimming left V 0 bases short and J 1 base short, with 9 bases between. Germline values: CDR1 SGHRS, CDR2 YFSETQ. This CDR3 spans 15 amino acids.

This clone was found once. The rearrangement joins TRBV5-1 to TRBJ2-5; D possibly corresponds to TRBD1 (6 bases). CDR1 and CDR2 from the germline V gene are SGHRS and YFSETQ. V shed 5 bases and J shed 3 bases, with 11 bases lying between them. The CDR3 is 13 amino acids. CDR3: CASREPGEETQYF. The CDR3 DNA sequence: TGCGCCAGCAGAGAGCCAGGGGAAGAGACCCAGTACTTC.

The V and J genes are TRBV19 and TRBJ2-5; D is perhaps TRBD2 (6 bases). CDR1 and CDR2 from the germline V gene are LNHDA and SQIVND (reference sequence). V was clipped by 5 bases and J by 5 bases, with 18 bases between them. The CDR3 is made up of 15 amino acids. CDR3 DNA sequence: TGTGCCAGTAGTCCCCGGGACTGGGAAGGGGAGACCCAGTACTTC. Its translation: CASSPRDWEGETQYF.

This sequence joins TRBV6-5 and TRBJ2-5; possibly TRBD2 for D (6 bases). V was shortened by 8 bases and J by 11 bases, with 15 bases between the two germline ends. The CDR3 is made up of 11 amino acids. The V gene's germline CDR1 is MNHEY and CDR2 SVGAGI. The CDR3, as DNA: TGTGCCAGCGGCCGAGGAGGGCGGCAGTACTTC. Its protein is CASGRGGRQYF.